This entry lists 24 T cell receptor beta chains sequenced from one sample in a study of Ad26.COV2.S vaccination and SARS-CoV-2 variants. The assay was immunoSEQ multiplex PCR, and TCRdb's table has in-frame clones only and misses some. The data hold about 480,000 clones, with approximately 88% observed a single time. Treatment here: around 19 received Ad26.COV2.S at low or high dose, single or two shots; 5 received placebo; per-sample allocation not given. Each sample was drawn 63 days after the first injection (of vaccine or placebo). The specimen was peripheral blood, collected in a trial of Ad26.COV2.S vaccine versus placebo. All receptors derive from a person aged 18-65 years who received the Ad26.COV2.S COVID-19 vaccine or a placebo.

The rearrangement links TRBV27 to TRBJ2-2; D not resolved. The V gene lost 5 bases and the J gene lost 2 bases, with 9 bases spanning the gap. Germline V gene lookup returns CDR1 MNHEY and CDR2 SMNVEV (reference sequence). The CDR3 covers 14 residues. CDR3 coding DNA: TGTGCCAGCAGTCGGGCGGATAACACCGGGGAGCTGTTTTTT. It yields the protein CASSRADNTGELFF.

This chain links TRBV7-9 with TRBJ1-5; 7 bases map to TRBD1. The trim removed 5 bases at V and 4 bases at J, leaving 5 bases unmatched. From germline, CDR1 is SEHNR and CDR2 FQNEAQ (reference sequence). The CDR3 length is 14 residues. CDR3 bases: TGTGCCAGCAGCCGGACAGGACTTAATCAGCCCCAGCATTTT. It codes for CASSRTGLNQPQHF.

The chain carries TRBV19 and TRBJ2-1; TRBD2 aligns across 8 bases. This CDR3 is built from 17 residues. The ends lost 3 bases at V and 6 bases at J; junction bases unmatched: 13. The germline CDR1 and CDR2 sequences are LNHDA and SQIVND (reference sequence). CDR3 in DNA: TGTGCCAGTAGTATTGATAGCGGGATGAAATGGGGCAATGAGCAGTTCTTC. It yields the protein CASSIDSGMKWGNEQFF.

CDR3 residues: CASSPRTANEKLFF. The CDR3 coding sequence is TGCGCCAGCAGCCCCAGGACAGCAAATGAAAAACTGTTTTTT. The chain recombines TRBV5-1 with TRBJ1-4, with TRBD1 as a possible D gene (6 bases). V was clipped by 4 bases and J by 5 bases, with 12 bases between them. The CDR3 length is 14 residues. Looked up from germline, CDR1 is SGHRS and CDR2 is YFSETQ.

The chain has TRBV28 and TRBJ1-5, with D unclear. V was pared by 0 bases and J by 5 bases, with 5 bases between. This CDR3 region has 13 residues. Germline V gene lookup returns CDR1 MDHEN and CDR2 SYDVKM. The CDR3 nucleotides are TGTGCCAGCAGTTTATGGACGGATCAGCCCCAGCATTTT. It translates to CASSLWTDQPQHF.

The V and J genes are TRBV18 and TRBJ1-1, with a possible D match to TRBD1 (6 bases). Germline V CDR1 and CDR2: KGHSH, LQKENI. This CDR3 is 16 amino acids long. Trimming removed 3 bases at V and 0 bases at J, with 14 bases between. CDR3 protein: CASSPPGQIMNTEAFF. The CDR3, as DNA: TGTGCCAGCTCACCGCCGGGACAAATTATGAACACTGAAGCTTTCTTT.

The V call is TRBV30, the J call TRBJ2-7; D is possibly TRBD1 (5 bases). V lost 1 base and J 3 bases, leaving 10 bases between the germline ends. Germline CDR1 and CDR2: GTSNPN and SVGIG (reference sequence). The CDR3 contains 13 residues. The CDR3 here is CAWSGTTGYEQYF. CDR3 DNA sequence: TGTGCCTGGAGTGGGACAACAGGCTACGAGCAGTACTTC.

The chain links TRBV6-6 to TRBJ2-7, with 7 bases that match TRBD1. V trimming: 7 bases; J trimming: 2 bases; junction bases outside the gene matches: 8. Germline loops: CDR1 MNHNY, CDR2 SVGAGI (reference sequence). The CDR3 has 14 residues. The chain's CDR3 is CASTWDSPAYEQYF. The CDR3 DNA sequence: TGTGCCAGCACCTGGGACAGCCCAGCCTACGAGCAGTACTTC.

This clone was detected only a few times. The chain links TRBV18 to TRBJ1-5; D is ambiguous. Looked up from germline, CDR1 is KGHSH and CDR2 is LQKENI. The CDR3 is 16 amino acids. The V and J ends lost 2 bases and 2 bases respectively, with 13 bases between them. CDR3 DNA: TGTGCCAGCTCACCAATTTCAGGATCCGGCAATCAGCCCCAGCATTTT. This codes for CASSPISGSGNQPQHF.

With respect to this clone: The junction does not match germline at one end; this may be a read error. J is TRBJ2-7 and V is TRBV5-6; D might be TRBD2 (5 bases). Looked up from germline, CDR1 is SGHDT and CDR2 is YYEEEE. The CDR3 loop spans 15 amino acids. As DNA, the CDR3 is TGTGCCAGCAGCCTTCCACGGACTGGAGCGTACGGGCAGTACTTC. The encoded protein is CASSLPRTGAYGQYF.

With respect to this clone: Other nucleotide sequences in the sample specify the same CDR3. The rearrangement links TRBV9 to TRBJ2-1; no firm D call. Trimming stripped 4 bases from V and 2 bases from J, with 13 bases between. Germline CDR1 reads SGDLS; CDR2 reads YYNGEE. The CDR3 sequence is 15 residues long. CDR3 amino acids: CASSPDLSPYNEQFF. CDR3 nucleotides: TGTGCCAGCAGCCCCGACCTATCACCCTACAATGAGCAGTTCTTC.

The chain employs TRBV7-3 and TRBJ2-1; weak D call: TRBD2 (6 bases). V gave up 6 bases and J gave up 4 bases, with 10 bases separating them. The germline V gene encodes CDR1 SGHTA and CDR2 FQGTGA. The CDR3 is 13 residues long. The CDR3 nucleotides are TGTGCCAGCAGTAAGGAGGGGTACAATGAGCAGTTCTTC. Translation gives CASSKEGYNEQFF.

The J gene is TRBJ1-1, the V gene TRBV30; D not certain. CDR3 length equals 11 residues. The germline gives CDR1 GTSNPN, CDR2 SVGIG (reference sequence). V was cut by 3 bases and J by 8 bases, with 10 bases left in between. This CDR3 is CAWRGSWEAFF. The CDR3, as DNA: TGTGCCTGGAGGGGCAGTTGGGAAGCTTTCTTT.

The gene calls are TRBV6-1 and TRBJ2-2; TRBD2 matches at 13 bases. Unmatched junction bases numbered 3, after V lost 4 bases and J lost 4 bases. This CDR3 is built from 16 residues. Germline V gives CDR1 MNHNS, CDR2 SASEGT. The CDR3 loop reads CASSGLAGGGTGELFF. The DNA for the CDR3 is TGTGCCAGCAGTGGACTAGCGGGAGGAGGCACCGGGGAGCTGTTTTTT.

This clone was seen only once. The chain is built from TRBV20-1 and TRBJ2-7; no clear D. Germline V gene data show CDR1 as DFQATT and CDR2 as SNEGSKA (reference sequence). V was clipped by 5 bases and J by 9 bases, with 11 bases between them. The CDR3 is made up of 10 amino acids. Written as DNA, the CDR3 is TGCAGTGCTTTCCAGTCGGGGCAGTACTTC. Residues: CSAFQSGQYF.

This clone was seen only once. The chain employs TRBV28 and TRBJ1-2; weak D call: TRBD1 (6 bases). The length of the CDR3 is 13 residues. Per the germline V gene, CDR1 is MDHEN and CDR2 is SYDVKM. The V gene lost 7 bases and the J gene lost 8 bases, with 17 bases spanning the gap. CDR3 DNA sequence: TGTGCCAGCATGGGGGCAGGGACGGGAGGCTACACCTTC. Its translation is CASMGAGTGGYTF.

This CDR3 reads CASSYTETQYF. As DNA, the CDR3 is TGTGCCAGCAGTTACACCGAGACCCAGTACTTC. The chain links TRBV6-2 or TRBV6-3 to TRBJ2-5; D unclear. The V end was cut by 2 bases, the J end by 5 bases, with 3 bases between. Germline V gene sequence: CDR1 MNHEY, CDR2 SVGEGT. The CDR3 extends over 11 amino acids.

The chain recombines TRBV28 with TRBJ2-7; 8 nucleotides line up with TRBD2. Germline values: CDR1 MDHEN, CDR2 SYDVKM. Trimming at V came to 6 bases and at J to 2 bases, leaving 6 bases not matched to a gene. This CDR3 comprises 14 residues. The CDR3 loop is CASSLSGTPYEQYF. DNA for the CDR3: TGTGCCAGCAGCCTTAGCGGGACTCCCTACGAGCAGTACTTC.

This clone has just a few counts. The chain couples TRBV10-3 to TRBJ2-1; 8 bases are a match to TRBD2. Germline lookup yields CDR1 ENHRY and CDR2 SYGVKD. Trimming removed 4 bases from V and 7 bases from J; junction bases left unmatched: 9. The CDR3 has 15 amino acids. CDR3 residues: CAISAMSGRRNEQFF. In nucleotides, the CDR3 is TGTGCCATCAGTGCGATGAGCGGGAGACGAAATGAGCAGTTCTTC.

The chain uses TRBV11-2 and TRBJ2-7; a possible D gene is TRBD2 (5 bases). The germline V gene has CDR1 SGHAT and CDR2 FQNNGV. The length of the CDR3 is 17 residues. Deletions cut 1 base from V and 6 bases from J, with 22 bases between. The CDR3 nucleotides are TGTGCCAGCAGCTTAGCGACCCACACGTGGGAGCCCAGCGAGCAGTACTTC. Translated, it gives CASSLATHTWEPSEQYF.

The V call is TRBV6-6, the J call TRBJ1-3, with a weak D call TRBD1 (5 bases). V lost 7 bases and J lost 0, with 13 bases in between. Germline V gene data show CDR1 as MNHNY and CDR2 as SVGAGI (reference sequence). This CDR3 is 15 amino acids long. In DNA, the CDR3 is TGTGCCAGCACACAACTCACAGGCTCTGGAAACACCATATATTTT. The encoded protein is CASTQLTGSGNTIYF.

The V call is TRBV7-2, the J call TRBJ1-3; 8 bases fit TRBD1. Germline CDR1 and CDR2: SGHTA and FQGNSA. The CDR3 loop spans 15 amino acids. Trimming removed 1 base from V and 8 bases from J; junction bases left unmatched: 7. CDR3 in DNA: TGTGCCAGCAGCTTAGACCCAGGGGGCGCGTACACCATATATTTT. As protein: CASSLDPGGAYTIYF.

This chain links TRBV2 with TRBJ1-2; D might be TRBD1 (6 bases). CDR1 and CDR2 (germline): SNHLY, FYNNEI. The CDR3 loop spans 13 amino acids. V lost 7 bases, J lost 5 bases, and 14 bases lay in between. CDR3 in amino acids: CASTEDSFYGYTF. The CDR3 nucleotides read TGTGCCAGCACCGAGGACAGTTTTTATGGCTACACCTTC.

The chain carries TRBV11-2 and TRBJ1-6, with unresolved D. Germline V CDR1 and CDR2: SGHAT, FQNNGV. This CDR3 contains 13 residues. V gave up 0 bases and J gave up 10 bases, with 7 bases separating them. CDR3 nucleotide sequence: TGTGCCAGCAGCTTAGAGTATATATCACCCCTCCACTTT. Encoded protein: CASSLEYISPLHF.